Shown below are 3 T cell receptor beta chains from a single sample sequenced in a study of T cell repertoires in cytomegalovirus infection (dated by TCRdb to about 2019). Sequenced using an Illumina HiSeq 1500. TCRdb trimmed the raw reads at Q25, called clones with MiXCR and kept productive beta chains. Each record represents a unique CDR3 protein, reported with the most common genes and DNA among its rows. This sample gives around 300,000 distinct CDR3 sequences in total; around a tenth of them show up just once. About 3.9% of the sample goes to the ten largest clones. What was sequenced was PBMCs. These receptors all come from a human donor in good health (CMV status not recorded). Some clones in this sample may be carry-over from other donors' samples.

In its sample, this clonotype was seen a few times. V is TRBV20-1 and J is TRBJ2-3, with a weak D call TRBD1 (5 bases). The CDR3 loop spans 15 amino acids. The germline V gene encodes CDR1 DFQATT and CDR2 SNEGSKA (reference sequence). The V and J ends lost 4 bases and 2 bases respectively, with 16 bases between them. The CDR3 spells CSATGGAVFTDTQYF. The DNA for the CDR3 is TGCAGTGCTACGGGTGGGGCAGTATTCACAGATACGCAGTATTTT.

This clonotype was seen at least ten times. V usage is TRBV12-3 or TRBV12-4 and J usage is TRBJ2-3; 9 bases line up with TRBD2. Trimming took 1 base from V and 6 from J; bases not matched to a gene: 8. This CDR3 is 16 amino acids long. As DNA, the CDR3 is TGTGCCAGCAGTTTAGGAGCGGGGGGACCTTCGGATACGCAGTATTTT. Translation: CASSLGAGGPSDTQYF.

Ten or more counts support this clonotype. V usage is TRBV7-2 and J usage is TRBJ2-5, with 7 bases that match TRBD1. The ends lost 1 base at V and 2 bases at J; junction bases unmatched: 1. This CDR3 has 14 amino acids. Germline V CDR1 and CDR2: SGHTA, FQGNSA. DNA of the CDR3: TGTGCCAGCAGCTTAGGCAGGGGGCAAGAGACCCAGTACTTC. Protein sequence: CASSLGRGQETQYF.